These 3 T cell receptor beta chains were sequenced from one sample in a study of blood T cells in healthy people across ages. With a J-beta primer mix and a sample-barcoded 5' primer, a second PCR ran 7 to 11 cycles. One entry per CDR3 protein, called by TCRdb with MiXCR from the 5' RACE reads. The sample gives some 1,800,000 distinct CDR3 sequences, 35% to 50% of which show up once; under 25% is in the top ten. Source material: blood. The source is a human donor in good health.

This chain connects TRBV10-3 to TRBJ2-7; 7 bases are a match to TRBD1. This CDR3 is 16 amino acids long. V lost 3 bases and J lost 4; bases outside the gene matches: 12. Germline loops: CDR1 ENHRY, CDR2 SYGVKD. The CDR3 region is CAISDSRGQAPYEQYF. For the CDR3, the DNA is TGTGCCATCAGTGACTCCCGCGGACAGGCCCCATACGAGCAGTACTTC.

The table lists this clonotype with a few counts. The chain links TRBV7-9 to TRBJ1-6; the match to TRBD1 covers 9 bases. V shed 5 bases, J shed 7 bases, and the junction held 6 bases outside the gene matches. This CDR3 spans 15 amino acids. The germline CDR1 and CDR2 sequences are SEHNR and FQNEAQ (reference sequence). CDR3 DNA: TGTGCCAGCAGCCGATCCGGGACAGGGAATTCACCCCTCCACTTT. Encoded protein: CASSRSGTGNSPLHF.

The CDR3 here is CASSLTRDSHEQYF. As DNA, the CDR3 is TGTGCCAGCAGCTTAACCCGGGACTCACACGAGCAGTACTTC. The chain joins TRBV11-3 to TRBJ2-4, with D possibly TRBD2 on 6 matching bases. The better agreement between TRBJ2-7 and the DNA end casts doubt on the J call. The germline V gene encodes CDR1 SGHNT and CDR2 YENEEA. The length of the CDR3 is 14 residues.